Each of the 9 T cell receptor beta chains below was sequenced from the same sample in a study of tumor and adjacent non-tumor tissue in lung cancer. The library came from three nested PCR rounds adapted from ARM-PCR protocols. TCRdb called the multiplex PCR reads again in MiXCR, with one record for every CDR3 protein. This repertoire shows about 110,000 distinct CDR3 sequences, more than 60% found once; its top ten account for about 40%. The template was RNA from unsorted bulk tissue. Sequencing input: lung tumor tissue. These receptors came from an older woman with non-small cell lung cancer.

Of note for this clonotype: A much larger clone sits a single nucleotide away, making a read error possible. The genes are TRBV4-3 and TRBJ1-5; D unresolved. The germline V gene encodes CDR1 LGHNA and CDR2 YSLEER. CDR3 length: 14 residues. CDR3 nucleotides: TGCGTCAGCAGCCAACAGTATAGCAATCAGCCCCAGCATTTT. This translates into CVSSQQYSNQPQHF.

Details on this clonotype: This may be a read error, as it is one base from a much larger clone. V usage is TRBV6-2 or TRBV6-3 and J usage is TRBJ2-7; 10 bases map to TRBD2. CDR1 is MNHEY, CDR2 SVGEGT, per germline. There are 15 residues in the CDR3. Here the CDR3 DNA reads TGTGCCAACAGTCTCCCTAGCGGGAGCGGGGACGAGCAGTACTTC. Encoded protein: CANSLPSGSGDEQYF.

The chain is built from TRBV10-2 and TRBJ1-1; 11 nucleotides align to TRBD1. CDR3 length: 15 residues. Germline values: CDR1 WSHSY, CDR2 SAAADI. The CDR3 here is CTNSEWTGGYTEAFF. As DNA, the CDR3 is TGCACAAACAGTGAGTGGACAGGGGGCTACACTGAAGCTTTCTTT.

Comment on this clonotype: The conserved closing phenylalanine or tryptophan is absent in this CDR3, likely reflecting a read error. V is TRBV20-1 and J is TRBJ1-1; D is perhaps TRBD1 (6 bases). Germline V gene lookup returns CDR1 DFQATT and CDR2 SNEGSKA (reference sequence). CDR3 length: 12 amino acids. The CDR3 reads CSSSMIQGEAFY. The DNA for the CDR3 is TGCAGTTCTAGTATGATACAGGGTGAAGCTTTCTAT.

As for this clonotype: At one end the junction does not follow the germline gene, possibly because of a read error. The CDR3 is CACSCGTSGGYEQYF. As DNA, the CDR3 is TGTGCCTGCAGCTGCGGGACTAGCGGGGGCTACGAGCAGTACTTC. The chain employs TRBV11-2 and TRBJ2-7, with 14 bases aligning to TRBD2. Germline CDR1 is SGHAT and CDR2 is FQNNGV. The CDR3 sequence is 15 residues long. Complete variable domain (other parts from reference TRBV11-2 and TRBJ2-7): EAGVAQSPRYKIIEKRQSVAFWCNPISGHATLYWYQQILGQGPKLLIQFQNNGVVDDSQLPKDRFSAERLKGVDSTLKIQPAKLEDSAVYLCACSCGTSGGYEQYFGPGTRLTVT.

This clonotype was counted ten times or more. This rearrangement joins TRBV6-1 to TRBJ1-6, with 7 bases identical to TRBD1. Looked up from germline, CDR1 is MNHNS and CDR2 is SASEGT. The CDR3 has 14 amino acids. J lost 7 bases, V lost 6 bases, and 6 bases had no gene match. The CDR3 protein is CASRGDSDNSPLHF. The CDR3 nucleotides are TGTGCCAGCAGGGGGGACAGCGACAATTCACCCCTCCACTTT.

The gene calls are TRBV12-3 or TRBV12-4 and TRBJ1-4; D call uncertain. CDR3 size: 13 residues. V lost 10 bases, J lost 14 bases, and 23 bases lay in between. The CDR3 region is CANSLYLRTDLFF. CDR3 bases: TGTGCCAACAGCTTATATTTACGGACGGACCTGTTTTTT.

This clonotype was seen repeatedly, ten times or more. The rearrangement joins TRBV6-5 to TRBJ1-4; 8 bases are shared with TRBD1. Germline V gene data show CDR1 as MNHEY and CDR2 as SVGAGI. This CDR3 has 18 amino acids. The trim removed 5 bases at V and 0 bases at J, leaving 11 bases unmatched. In DNA, the CDR3 is TGTGCCAGCAGTGTCAGCTCAGGGGGCCGTGCAACTAATGAAAAACTGTTTTTT. This encodes CASSVSSGGRATNEKLFF.

This clonotype was recorded only once. A clone one base away is much larger, so this may be a read error. The chain links TRBV11-2 to TRBJ2-1, with D perhaps matching TRBD1 or TRBD2 (5 bases each). In germline, CDR1 is SGHAT, CDR2 FQNNGV. This CDR3 contains 14 residues. The CDR3 reads CATTPPGRGNQQFF. CDR3 in DNA: TGTGCCACCACCCCCCCGGGAAGGGGCAATCAGCAGTTCTTC.